This section outlines one T cell receptor beta chain sequence together with its context. As yet, its antigen is unknown. The data were taken from a study of cytomegalovirus exposure and HLA in healthy donors. General study findings and limits: Specificity of three CMV-associated chains for CMV antigens was verified in vitro.

Using immunoSEQ multiplex PCR, the repertoire was profiled, and TCRdb retains in-frame clones only, with some absent. Of some 140,000 clones in the sample, about nine tenths were seen once. The donors were members of the roughly 120-subject validation cohort (separate from the roughly 680-subject first cohort). The CDR3 extends over 11 amino acids. Germline CDR1 is MNHNY and CDR2 is SVGAGI (reference sequence). V lost 6 bases and J 5 bases, leaving 6 bases between the germline ends. The receptor was derived from a man younger than 35 in good health and CMV-seronegative. Specimen: PBMCs. This sequence joins TRBV6-6 and TRBJ2-3; D is undetermined. CDR3 in DNA: TGTGCCAGCAGCCCCGGAGATACGCAGTATTTT. This encodes CASSPGDTQYF.